The rows below give T cell receptor beta chains drawn from one sample of a study of early T cells in non-severe SARS-CoV-2 infection. TCRdb re-derived calls from the 5' RACE reads in MiXCR, one entry per CDR3 protein. This sample carries 60,000 to 90,000 distinct CDR3 sequences, 8.5% to 10% of them seen once, and the ten largest clones take nearly 5%. The sequenced sample was whole blood. The receptors come from an adult who was a healthcare worker with PCR-confirmed SARS-CoV-2 infection or an uninfected control (not recorded which). Each CDR3 is given with its conserved first and last residue. D genes are given only for firm matches. Clone size is stated in some rows and not others, as once, few, many or a class when expanded.

TRBJ2-2 many TRBV5-1 NA TGCGCCAGCAGCTTGGACGTCACCGGGGAGCTGTTTTTT CASSLDVTGELFF
TRBJ2-1 many TRBV11-3 TRBD2 TGTGCCAGCAGCCAGACCTCGACTAGCCGGGAATTCTTC CASSQTSTSREFF
TRBJ1-1 NA TRBV28 NA TGTGCCACCACGGGACATTTGAACACTGAAGCTTTCTTT CATTGHLNTEAFF
TRBJ2-2 NA TRBV11-3 TRBD1 TGTGCCAGCAGCTACGGACAGGGCGGGAACACCGGGGAGCTGTTTTTT CASSYGQGGNTGELFF
TRBJ2-1 many TRBV19 TRBD2 TGTGCCAGTTCCCCTAGCGGGAGGGTCCCCAATGAGCAGTTCTTC CASSPSGRVPNEQFF
TRBJ2-3 NA TRBV5-1 TRBD1 TGCGCCAGCAGCACAGGGGACAGGGACGATACGCAGTATTTT CASSTGDRDDTQYF
TRBJ1-5 NA TRBV12-3/TRBV12-4 TRBD1 TGTGCCAGCAGTCTGACAGGGTTGAACAATCAGCCCCAGCATTTT CASSLTGLNNQPQHF
TRBJ2-1 many TRBV6-2/TRBV6-3 TRBD2 TGTGCCAGCAGTTACAGGGCTAGCGGCTACAATGAGCAGTTCTTC CASSYRASGYNEQFF
TRBJ2-3 NA TRBV28 TRBD2 TGTGCCAGCAGTTTCCCCTTACTAGCGCGCCCTAGCACAGATACGCAGTATTTT CASSFPLLARPSTDTQYF
TRBJ2-7 many TRBV10-3 NA TGTGCCATCAGTGAGTTAAGGACAGACTACGAGCAGTACTTC CAISELRTDYEQYF
TRBJ2-5 many TRBV20-1 TRBD1 TGCAGTGCGCAAAACTCGGGACAGATCGAGACCCAGTACTTC CSAQNSGQIETQYF
TRBJ2-3 NA TRBV6-5 NA TGTGCCAGCAAGCGGAGGGATGCGGGTACAGATACGCAGTATTTT CASKRRDAGTDTQYF
TRBJ2-1 NA TRBV10-3 TRBD1 TGTGCCATCAGTGCGGGACAGGGGACCTACAATGAGCAGTTCTTC CAISAGQGTYNEQFF
TRBJ2-1 many TRBV9 NA TGTGCCAGCAGTCCTCAGGGGCAAGCAGGTCACAATGAGCAGTTCTTC CASSPQGQAGHNEQFF
TRBJ1-4 NA TRBV6-2/TRBV6-3 NA TGTGCCAGCAGTTCAGAAGGGGAAAAACTGTTTTTT CASSSEGEKLFF
TRBJ1-1 many TRBV28 NA TGTGCCAGCAGTTTGGGTCCCACTGAAGCTTTCTTT CASSLGPTEAFF
TRBJ2-3 many TRBV4-1 TRBD1 TGCGCCAGCAGCCCTACCGGGACAGGGGGGTGGGAAGATACGCAGTATTTT CASSPTGTGGWEDTQYF
TRBJ2-7 many TRBV4-1 TRBD1 TGCGCCAGCAGTACTCAGGGGGCCCCTTACGAGCAGTACTTC CASSTQGAPYEQYF
TRBJ2-1 many TRBV3-1 TRBD2 TGTGCCAGCACCCTCCTGGCGGGAGGGAATGAGCAGTTCTTC CASTLLAGGNEQFF
TRBJ2-7 many TRBV6-5 TRBD1 TGTGCAACGTCAGGGGGCCGAGGCGCGACGGGCGAGCAGTACTTC CATSGGRGATGEQYF
TRBJ2-1 NA TRBV7-9 NA TGTGCCAGCAGCCCTACTGGCGCCCCAAATGAGCAGTTCTTC CASSPTGAPNEQFF
TRBJ2-1 NA TRBV9 TRBD2 TGTGCCAGCAGCGTAGCGGGACTAGACAATGAGCAGTTCTTC CASSVAGLDNEQFF
TRBJ2-3 many TRBV6-1 TRBD2 TGTGCCAGCGACGGGAAACTAGCGTCGGTTCCAGATACGCAGTATTTT CASDGKLASVPDTQYF
TRBJ2-3 many TRBV7-2 TRBD2 TGTGCCAGCAGCTTAGCGGGGTCGGGAGGTCCACAGAATACGCAGTATTTT CASSLAGSGGPQNTQYF
TRBJ2-3 few TRBV4-1 TRBD2 TGCGCCAGCAGCCAAGGTCCTAGCGGTGCCGTCACAGATACGCAGTATTTT CASSQGPSGAVTDTQYF
TRBJ2-6 many TRBV29-1 NA TGCAGCGTTCATCTTCGCTCTGGGGCCAACGTCCTGACTTTC CSVHLRSGANVLTF
TRBJ2-1 many TRBV3-1 NA TGTGCCAGCAGCCAAGATCGGAGATCTGAGCAGTTCTTC CASSQDRRSEQFF
TRBJ2-3 many TRBV6-5 NA TGTGCCAGCAGTTACCGTTCTACCCGGAGAGGCACAGATACGCAGTATTTT CASSYRSTRRGTDTQYF